A single sample gave rise to the 24 T cell receptor beta chains below, sequenced in a study of post-analysis software for immune sequencing data. Whole-study findings and limits: Patients had higher frequencies than controls of roughly 5 TRBV segments, including TRBV5-6, TRBV5-1 and TRBV20-1.

Every TCR beta cDNA library bore unique molecular identifiers. From the PCR reads, TCRdb called clonotypes with MiXCR, one entry per CDR3 protein. The table records roughly 700,000 distinct CDR3 sequences, 25% to 30% of them present only once. No antigens are known for them. The sample taken for sequencing was blood. All receptors come from a girl between 5 and 17 years old with multiple sclerosis.

This clonotype was counted a few times. The rearrangement links TRBV7-9 to TRBJ1-6, with D unresolved. The germline V gene encodes CDR1 SEHNR and CDR2 FQNEAQ (reference sequence). Between the trimmed V and J ends, which lost 0 bases and 11 bases, there was a span of 8 bases. This CDR3 has 13 amino acids. The DNA for the CDR3 is TGTGCCAGCAGCTTAGCTCTTGGGACACCCCTCCACTTT. It encodes CASSLALGTPLHF.

This clonotype has just a few counts. The rearrangement uses TRBV6-2 or TRBV6-3 and TRBJ1-5, with 7 bases fitting TRBD1. The CDR3 consists of 14 residues. The junction had 4 bases not matched to a gene; V was cut back by 4 bases and J by 4 bases. CDR1 is MNHEY, CDR2 SVGEGT, per germline. The CDR3 coding sequence is TGTGCCAGCAGTTCCACAGGGGAAAATCAGCCCCAGCATTTT. Translating it yields CASSSTGENQPQHF.

This clonotype was counted a few times. The J gene is TRBJ2-1, the V gene TRBV5-5; the D is unclear. V was cut by 3 bases and J by 3 bases, with 16 bases left in between. This CDR3 comprises 16 residues. CDR1 SGHKS and CDR2 YYEKEE come from the germline V gene (reference sequence). The chain's CDR3 is CASSSHETGLYNEQFF. In DNA form, the CDR3 reads TGTGCCAGCAGCTCACATGAGACCGGTCTCTACAATGAGCAGTTCTTC.

This clonotype was seen repeatedly, ten times or more. The V and J genes are TRBV29-1 and TRBJ1-2; 9 nucleotides match TRBD1. The germline CDR1 and CDR2 sequences are SQVTM and ANQGSEA. CDR3 length: 11 amino acids. V lost 4 bases to trimming and J lost 13 bases; unmatched junction nucleotides: 7. The CDR3 nucleotides are TGCAGCGTTGTAAGGGGACAGGGTCTCACCTTC. Its translation: CSVVRGQGLTF.

On this clonotype itself: A read error may be the cause here, since a much bigger clone is one base away. The rearrangement links TRBV7-2 to TRBJ2-7; D possibly uses TRBD1 or TRBD2 (5 bases each). The CDR3 consists of 14 residues. Trimming pared 5 bases from V and 2 bases from J, leaving 13 bases between. CDR1 and CDR2 (germline): SGHTA, FQGNSA. CDR3 DNA sequence: TGTGCCAGCAGCCATGGACGGGGACCCTACGAGCAGTACTTC. Translation: CASSHGRGPYEQYF.

Regarding this clonotype: The junction departs from germline at one end; a sequencing error may be responsible. The chain is built from TRBV5-1 and TRBJ1-4; 7 bases fit TRBD1. The CDR3 sequence is 16 residues long. Germline CDR1 reads SGHRS; CDR2 reads YFSETQ. CDR3 loop: CAGSAFRDSGNEKLFF. The CDR3, as DNA: TGCGCCGGCAGCGCGTTCCGGGACAGCGGTAATGAAAAACTGTTTTTT.

There are a few counts of this clonotype. The V and J genes are TRBV20-1 and TRBJ1-2, with unresolved D. The germline gives CDR1 DFQATT, CDR2 SNEGSKA (reference sequence). The CDR3 is 10 amino acids. The CDR3, as DNA: TGCCTCCTCGAACGGGAGGGCTACACCTTC. It translates to CLLEREGYTF.

This clonotype has more than one count but fewer than ten. The DNA of the CDR3 is TGCAGTGCTAGGAAGGGGAATGGCTACACCTTC. This gives the protein CSARKGNGYTF. The chain is built from TRBV20-1 and TRBJ1-2, with TRBD1 as a possible D gene (5 bases). V was cut by 3 bases and J by 6 bases, with 8 bases left in between. The length of the CDR3 is 11 residues. The germline gives CDR1 DFQATT, CDR2 SNEGSKA (reference sequence).

The chain links TRBV4-3 to TRBJ2-7; tentatively, D is TRBD2 (6 bases). Trimming took 1 base from V and 1 from J, leaving 14 bases between them. Per the germline V gene, CDR1 is LGHNA and CDR2 is YSLEER. The CDR3 is made up of 16 amino acids. CDR3 residues: CASSQGRGQISYEQYF. DNA for the CDR3: TGCGCCAGCAGCCAAGGGAGGGGCCAAATTTCCTACGAGCAGTACTTC.

This chain joins TRBV18 and TRBJ2-1; D is unresolved. CDR3 size: 15 residues. The ends were cut back, 2 bases at V and 4 bases at J, with 12 bases in the middle. Germline values: CDR1 KGHSH, CDR2 LQKENI. The CDR3 DNA reads TGTGCCAGCTCACCAGGCCAATCGAAGTACAATGAGCAGTTCTTC. Amino acids: CASSPGQSKYNEQFF.

The V gene is TRBV5-1, the J gene TRBJ1-6; D is unresolved. The V gene lost 2 bases and the J gene lost 10 bases, with 13 bases spanning the gap. CDR1 is SGHRS and CDR2 is YFSETQ in the germline V gene. The CDR3 totals 14 residues. The CDR3 DNA reads TGCGCCAGCAGCTTAGGTCGGACCGACTCACCCCTCCACTTT. This translates into CASSLGRTDSPLHF.

This clonotype has only one observation. The J gene is TRBJ2-1, the V gene TRBV5-1, with 9 bases matching TRBD1. The length of the CDR3 is 14 residues. Germline assignment: CDR1 SGHRS and CDR2 YFSETQ. The V and J ends lost 7 bases and 9 bases, in that order; junction bases with no gene match: 11. The CDR3 region has the DNA TGCGCCAGCTTGGGAACAGGGGGCCCACCTGAGCAGTTCTTC. It specifies CASLGTGGPPEQFF.

This clonotype was seen a handful of times. This rearrangement joins TRBV29-1 to TRBJ2-5, with D perhaps matching TRBD1 (6 bases). Trimming left V 4 bases short and J 2 bases short, with 14 bases between. This CDR3 contains 14 residues. CDR1 and CDR2 from the germline V gene are SQVTM and ANQGSEA. CDR3 nucleotides: TGCAGCGTTGGTACCGGGACACCTCAAGAGACCCAGTACTTC. Its protein product is CSVGTGTPQETQYF.

This clonotype was counted a few times. The V call is TRBV20-1, the J call TRBJ2-1; TRBD2 matches at 8 bases. CDR1 and CDR2 from the germline V gene are DFQATT and SNEGSKA (reference sequence). The CDR3 covers 17 residues. Losses at the gene ends were 3 bases for V and 2 bases for J; bases not matched to a gene: 12. CDR3 nucleotides: TGCAGTGCTAGTCCTTTATCGCTAGCGGGTCCCTACAATGAGCAGTTCTTC. The encoded protein is CSASPLSLAGPYNEQFF.

The gene calls are TRBV20-1 and TRBJ2-3, with TRBD2 matching over 11 bases. V trimming: 6 bases; J trimming: 6 bases; junction bases outside the gene matches: 8. The CDR3 sequence is 14 residues long. Germline CDR1 and CDR2: DFQATT and SNEGSKA (reference sequence). CDR3: CSAAGTSGGDTQYF. In nucleotides, the CDR3 is TGCAGTGCCGCCGGGACTAGCGGAGGGGATACGCAGTATTTT.

The sample holds a few counts of this clonotype. The gene calls are TRBV28 and TRBJ1-2; D gene uncertain. The CDR3 is 13 amino acids. The ends were cut back, 8 bases at V and 6 bases at J, with 16 bases in the middle. CDR1 and CDR2 (germline): MDHEN, SYDVKM. DNA of the CDR3: TGTGCCAGCGTTTCCGCCGGGTGGCATGGCTACACCTTC. Translated, it gives CASVSAGWHGYTF.

Turning to this clonotype: Since a much larger clone is just one base distant, this may be a read error. This chain links TRBV7-8 with TRBJ2-1; TRBD2 might be the D (6 bases). Trimming cost V 2 bases and J 5 bases, with 19 bases left between them. The CDR3 contains 17 residues. Germline CDR1 and CDR2: SGHVS and FQNEAQ. CDR3 sequence (DNA): TGTGCCAGCAGCTTACGTTCCGGGACTGGCGGACACAATGAGCAGTTCTTC. Its protein product is CASSLRSGTGGHNEQFF.

On this clonotype itself: A clone one base away is much larger, so this may be a read error. The V call is TRBV28, the J call TRBJ2-1; D is perhaps TRBD1 (7 bases). Trimming stripped 3 bases from V and 7 bases from J, with 25 bases between. The CDR3 has 18 amino acids. Germline V CDR1 and CDR2: MDHEN, SYDVKM. CDR3 region: CASSFPKGAGRSRNEQFF. The CDR3 region has the DNA TGTGCCAGCAGTTTCCCGAAGGGGGCGGGAAGGTCGAGGAATGAGCAGTTCTTC. Together with reference TRBV28 and TRBJ2-1, the CDR3 gives the full variable domain: DVKVTQSSRYLVKRTGEKVFLECVQDMDHENMFWYRQDPGLGLRLIYFSYDVKMKEKGDIPEGYSVSREKKERFSLILESASTNQTSMYLCASSFPKGAGRSRNEQFFGPGTRLTVL.

This sequence joins TRBV6-2 or TRBV6-3 and TRBJ2-7; a weak D match, TRBD2 (5 bases). The CDR3 runs to 15 residues. Trimming stripped 6 bases from V and 0 bases from J, with 15 bases between. CDR1 is MNHEY and CDR2 is SVGEGT in the germline V gene. The CDR3 reads CASSSSGGLSYEQYF. CDR3 nucleotides: TGTGCCAGCAGCTCCAGCGGAGGCCTCTCCTACGAGCAGTACTTC.

This clonotype was seen a handful of times. This chain uses TRBV11-2 with TRBJ2-5; D remains unclear. The CDR3 covers 14 residues. V gave up 1 base and J gave up 8 bases, with 14 bases separating them. Looked up from germline, CDR1 is SGHAT and CDR2 is FQNNGV. CDR3 coding DNA: TGTGCCAGCAGCTTAGCTTTGGGCCCCTTAACCCAGTACTTC. Encoded protein: CASSLALGPLTQYF.

This clonotype has a handful of counts. The chain uses TRBV12-3 or TRBV12-4 and TRBJ1-5, with 8 nucleotides matching TRBD1. The CDR3 is made up of 15 amino acids. The V gene end was trimmed by 6 bases and the J gene end by 2 bases; junction bases not matched to a gene: 6. CDR3 in DNA: TGTGCCAGCAGAGAGACAGGGGAGGGCAATCAGCCCCAGCATTTT. Amino acid sequence: CASRETGEGNQPQHF.

The chain links TRBV28 to TRBJ2-1; the match to TRBD1 covers 7 bases. V was clipped by 5 bases and J by 2 bases; unmatched bases: 6. The CDR3 runs 15 residues. Germline assignment: CDR1 MDHEN and CDR2 SYDVKM. The chain's CDR3 is CASSVLGQAYNEQFF. In DNA form, the CDR3 reads TGTGCCAGCAGTGTGTTAGGACAGGCCTACAATGAGCAGTTCTTC.

The V gene is TRBV20-1, the J gene TRBJ1-2; 11 bases line up with TRBD1. V lost 3 bases and J lost 5; bases outside the gene matches: 8. CDR3 size: 15 residues. Germline CDR1 DFQATT, CDR2 SNEGSKA (reference sequence). The CDR3: CSASAGQGARYGYTF. The DNA of the CDR3 is TGCAGTGCTAGCGCCGGACAGGGGGCAAGGTATGGCTACACCTTC.

The chain carries TRBV6-5 and TRBJ2-3, with D unclear. The CDR3 is 16 residues long. Trimming stripped 7 bases from V and 1 base from J, with 18 bases between. CDR1 and CDR2 (germline): MNHEY, SVGAGI. Written as DNA, the CDR3 is TGTGCCAGCACCCCACGGTGGTTTGCGCGCACAGATACGCAGTATTTT. Translation: CASTPRWFARTDTQYF.